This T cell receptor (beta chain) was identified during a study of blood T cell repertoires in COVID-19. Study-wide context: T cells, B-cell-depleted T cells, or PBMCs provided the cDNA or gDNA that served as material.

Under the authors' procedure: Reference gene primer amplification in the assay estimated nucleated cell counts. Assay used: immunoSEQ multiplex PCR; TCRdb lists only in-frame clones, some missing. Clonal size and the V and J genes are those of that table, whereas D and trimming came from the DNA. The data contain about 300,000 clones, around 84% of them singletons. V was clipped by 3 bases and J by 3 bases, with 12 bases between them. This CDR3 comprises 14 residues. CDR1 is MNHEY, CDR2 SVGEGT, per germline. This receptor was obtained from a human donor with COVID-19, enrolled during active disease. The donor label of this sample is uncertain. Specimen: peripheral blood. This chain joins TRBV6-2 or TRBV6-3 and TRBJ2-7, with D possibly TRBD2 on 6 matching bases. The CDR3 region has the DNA TGTGCCAGCAGTTATGCGGGGCTGAACTACGAGCAGTACTTC. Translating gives CASSYAGLNYEQYF.